These 14 T cell receptor beta chains share one sample of origin, sequenced in a study of blood T cells in healthy people across ages. The second PCR ran roughly 6 to 11 cycles with a sample-barcoded 5' primer and J-beta primers. TCRdb used MiXCR to reprocess the 5' RACE reads, holding one entry per CDR3 protein. Altogether a few hundred thousand distinct CDR3 sequences are present, 50% to 60% being singletons, with the ten largest covering roughly 51%. Sequencing was done on a sample of blood. Source of these receptors: a man aged 60 to 75 in good health.

About this clonotype: Given a much more abundant clone one base away, this may be a read error. The chain joins TRBV28 to TRBJ2-5; the match to TRBD2 covers 7 bases. The DNA end is more similar to TRBJ2-7, so the J call may be wrong. CDR3 length: 15 amino acids. The V gene's germline CDR1 is MDHEN and CDR2 SYDVKM. CDR3 protein: CASRESSGPKGEQYF. The CDR3 nucleotides are TGTGCCAGCAGAGAAAGTAGCGGGCCTAAGGGCGAGCAGTACTTC.

In this sample, this clonotype turned up a few times. This chain links TRBV7-2 with TRBJ1-2, with 10 bases aligning to TRBD1. Germline lookup yields CDR1 SGHTA and CDR2 FQGNSA. The CDR3 spans 15 residues. V gave up 1 base and J gave up 7 bases; unmatched junction bases: 6. In DNA, the CDR3 is TGTGCCAGCAGCTTAGAACGGACAGGGGGTTTTGGCTACACCTTC. Its protein product is CASSLERTGGFGYTF.

Ten or more counts support this clonotype. The V gene is TRBV7-6, the J gene TRBJ2-3; TRBD1 might be the D (6 bases). Trimming pared 2 bases from V and 2 bases from J, leaving 20 bases between. The CDR3 spans 18 residues. Germline V lookup: CDR1 SGHVS, CDR2 FNYEAQ. Here the CDR3 DNA reads TGTGCCAGCAGCTTAAGTTTTGGCGCAGGGGAAATCACAGATACGCAGTATTTT. It yields the protein CASSLSFGAGEITDTQYF.

The chain joins TRBV24-1 to TRBJ2-3; D is uncertain. The CDR3 covers 14 residues. The germline V gene encodes CDR1 KGHDR and CDR2 SFDVKD. Trimming pared 4 bases from V and 0 bases from J, leaving 7 bases between. CDR3 nucleotide sequence: TGTGCCACCAGTGACAGGTCTAGCACAGATACGCAGTATTTT. Translation gives CATSDRSSTDTQYF.

CDR3 in DNA: TGTGCCAGCAGCTCCGGGGGGGGGCCCCCAGATACGCAGTATTTT. Its translation: CASSSGGGPPDTQYF. This rearrangement joins TRBV13 to TRBJ2-3; 8 nucleotides align to TRBD2. This CDR3 has 15 residues. Germline trimming cut 4 bases from V and 4 bases from J; bases unmatched to any gene: 7. The V gene's germline CDR1 is PRHDT and CDR2 FYEKMQ (reference sequence). The full variable domain, its missing parts supplied by reference TRBV13 and TRBJ2-3, is AAGVIQSPRHLIKEKRETATLKCYPIPRHDTVYWYQQGPGQDPQFLISFYEKMQSDKGSIPDRFSAQQFSDYHSELNMSSLELGDSALYFCASSSGGGPPDTQYFGPGTRLTVL.

In nucleotides, the CDR3 is TGTGCCTGGGGGGACTTCTACGAGCAGTACTTC. Its protein is CAWGDFYEQYF. The chain employs TRBV30 and TRBJ2-5; D might be TRBD2 (6 bases). The J call could be wrong; TRBJ2-7 is a better fit for the DNA end. There are 11 residues in the CDR3. CDR1 is GTSNPN and CDR2 is SVGIG in the germline V gene (reference sequence).

V usage is TRBV5-1 and J usage is TRBJ2-1; TRBD2 matches 9 bases. V trimming: 4 bases; J trimming: 5 bases; junction bases outside the gene matches: 7. The CDR3 is 15 amino acids. CDR1 is SGHRS, CDR2 YFSETQ, per germline. The CDR3 loop reads CASSPGLARNNEQFF. CDR3 in DNA: TGCGCCAGCAGCCCTGGACTAGCGAGGAACAATGAGCAGTTCTTC.

The chain couples TRBV5-1 to TRBJ2-5; possible D gene TRBD1, 6 bases. This CDR3 contains 14 residues. V dropped 6 bases and J dropped 1 base, with 13 bases sitting between them. Looked up from germline, CDR1 is SGHRS and CDR2 is YFSETQ. This CDR3 is CASTQQGAQETQYF. The CDR3 coding sequence is TGCGCCAGCACCCAACAGGGAGCCCAAGAGACCCAGTACTTC.

This chain links TRBV25-1 with TRBJ2-1; 11 bases are a match to TRBD2. V lost 3 bases and J lost 2; bases outside the gene matches: 0. The CDR3 has 15 residues. The germline V gene has CDR1 MGHDK and CDR2 SYGVNS. CDR3: CASSEGLAAYNEQFF. CDR3 sequence (DNA): TGTGCCAGCAGTGAGGGACTAGCGGCCTACAATGAGCAGTTCTTC.

This clonotype has at least ten counts. The chain has TRBV7-9 and TRBJ1-2, with D tentatively TRBD1 (5 bases). V shed 5 bases and J shed 2 bases, with 9 bases lying between them. The CDR3 extends over 13 amino acids. Germline assignment: CDR1 SEHNR and CDR2 FQNEAQ (reference sequence). CDR3 sequence reads: CASSGGGNYGYTF. In DNA, the CDR3 is TGTGCCAGCAGCGGTGGGGGGAACTATGGCTACACCTTC. Using reference TRBV7-9 and TRBJ1-2 for the parts outside the CDR3, the full variable domain is DTGVSQNPRHKITKRGQNVTFRCDPISEHNRLYWYRQTLGQGPEFLTYFQNEAQLEKSRLLSDRFSAERPKGSFSTLEIQRTEQGDSAMYLCASSGGGNYGYTFGSGTRLTVV.

The chain couples TRBV7-3 to TRBJ2-5, with 10 bases aligning to TRBD1. The CDR3 is 15 amino acids. The junction had 8 bases not matched to a gene; V was cut back by 1 base and J by 9 bases. The germline gives CDR1 SGHTA, CDR2 FQGTGA. Here the CDR3 reads CASSLNPGQGRPQYF. CDR3 nucleotide sequence: TGTGCCAGCAGCTTAAATCCGGGACAGGGGCGCCCCCAGTACTTC.

This clonotype was picked up a small number of times. This chain joins TRBV5-1 and TRBJ2-5; the match to TRBD2 covers 13 bases. The V and J ends lost 0 bases and 4 bases, in that order; junction bases with no gene match: 6. Germline assignment: CDR1 SGHRS and CDR2 YFSETQ. The CDR3 consists of 17 residues. As DNA, the CDR3 is TGCGCCAGCAGCTTGGACAGGGGGACTAGCGGGATAGAGACCCAGTACTTC. The encoded protein is CASSLDRGTSGIETQYF.

This clonotype was seen many times. The V and J genes are TRBV28 and TRBJ2-7; D perhaps matches TRBD1 (6 bases). Germline loops: CDR1 MDHEN, CDR2 SYDVKM. The CDR3 runs 15 residues. Trimming removed 3 bases at V and 1 base at J, with 13 bases between. As DNA, the CDR3 is TGTGCCAGCAGTTTGAAGGGGGTCACTTCCTACGAGCAGTACTTC. Amino acids: CASSLKGVTSYEQYF.

This rearrangement joins TRBV7-2 to TRBJ2-5; TRBD1 agrees at 8 bases. This CDR3 has 13 amino acids. Losses at the gene ends were 4 bases for V and 6 bases for J; bases not matched to a gene: 4. The germline CDR1 and CDR2 sequences are SGHTA and FQGNSA. CDR3 bases: TGTGCCAGCAGCTCCGGACAGGGTCAGACCCAGTACTTC. Translation: CASSSGQGQTQYF. Full variable domain (missing parts from reference TRBV7-2 and TRBJ2-5): GAGVSQSPSNKVTEKGKDVELRCDPISGHTALYWYRQSLGQGLEFLIYFQGNSAPDKSGLPSDRFSAERTGGSVSTLTIQRTQQEDSAVYLCASSSGQGQTQYFGPGTRLLVL.